This entry lists 30 T cell receptor beta chains sequenced from one sample in a study of cytomegalovirus exposure and HLA in healthy donors. PCR amplification relied on 60 Vbeta primers (plus 13 Jbeta primers). Only in-frame clones appear in the TCRdb table, and some are missing; sequencing was by immunoSEQ multiplex PCR. Among fewer than 250,000 clones listed, 85% to 90% were seen once. Sequencing was carried out using PBMCs. Receptor source: a man younger than 40 in good health and CMV-seronegative.

V is TRBV4-1 and J is TRBJ2-5, with 9 positions matching TRBD2. The germline V gene encodes CDR1 MGHRA and CDR2 YSYEKL. The junction had 16 bases not matched to a gene; V was cut back by 0 bases and J by 5 bases. There are 19 residues in the CDR3. The CDR3 DNA reads TGCGCCAGCAGCCAAGAGGGGGGGGATGGGACTAGCCCGTATGAGACCCAGTACTTC. Encoded protein: CASSQEGGDGTSPYETQYF.

J is TRBJ2-1 and V is TRBV6-6; unclear D gene. Per germline, CDR1 MNHNY and CDR2 SVGAGI (reference sequence). V was clipped by 1 base and J by 7 bases, with 8 bases between them. The CDR3 is 13 amino acids. DNA of the CDR3: TGTGCCAGCAGTTACTTACCAGGAAATGAGCAGTTCTTC. It codes for CASSYLPGNEQFF.

The chain links TRBV27 to TRBJ1-1, with 8 nucleotides matching TRBD1. Germline CDR1 is MNHEY and CDR2 is SMNVEV (reference sequence). This CDR3 is built from 13 residues. Unmatched junction bases numbered 5, after V lost 8 bases and J lost 3 bases. The CDR3 DNA reads TGTGCCAGCTCAGGGGGCCTAGACACTGAAGCTTTCTTT. Protein: CASSGGLDTEAFF.

The J gene is TRBJ2-5, the V gene TRBV7-9; the match to TRBD2 covers 7 bases. V shed 5 bases, J shed 2 bases, and the junction held 8 bases outside the gene matches. The CDR3 has 15 residues. Germline loops: CDR1 SEHNR, CDR2 FQNEAQ (reference sequence). This CDR3 reads CASSRGTNLQETQYF. CDR3 nucleotide sequence: TGTGCCAGCAGCCGAGGGACTAACCTACAAGAGACCCAGTACTTC.

The chain recombines TRBV5-1 with TRBJ2-5; tentatively, D is TRBD2 (5 bases). The CDR3 totals 14 residues. Germline lookup yields CDR1 SGHRS and CDR2 YFSETQ. Trimming stripped 1 base from V and 0 bases from J, with 7 bases between. CDR3 region: CASSLSGNQETQYF. CDR3 DNA: TGCGCCAGCAGCTTGAGCGGCAACCAAGAGACCCAGTACTTC.

The rearrangement links TRBV5-4 to TRBJ2-3; maybe TRBD2 (6 bases). The CDR3 runs 17 residues. V shed 1 base and J shed 0 bases, with 15 bases lying between them. In germline, CDR1 is SGHNT, CDR2 YYREEE (reference sequence). CDR3 sequence: CASSLRWAGTSTDTQYF. The CDR3 DNA is TGTGCCAGCAGCTTGCGTTGGGCGGGGACTAGCACAGATACGCAGTATTTT.

The V and J genes are TRBV5-1 and TRBJ2-5; 10 bases are a match to TRBD1. CDR1 is SGHRS and CDR2 is YFSETQ in the germline V gene. The V and J ends lost 0 bases and 5 bases, in that order; junction bases with no gene match: 10. CDR3 length equals 17 residues. CDR3 region: CASSLASTGGLRETQYF. The CDR3 bases are TGCGCCAGCAGCTTGGCCTCGACAGGGGGCTTGAGGGAGACCCAGTACTTC.

This chain joins TRBV19 and TRBJ2-1; 12 nucleotides agree with TRBD2. The length of the CDR3 is 19 residues. Germline V CDR1 and CDR2: LNHDA, SQIVND (reference sequence). After removal of 5 bases from V and 0 bases from J, the junction contained 11 bases not matched to a gene. CDR3 nucleotides: TGTGCCAGTAGTGTAAGACTAGCGGGGGCCTCCAGCTCCTACAATGAGCAGTTCTTC. Its translation is CASSVRLAGASSSYNEQFF.

The chain combines TRBV27 with TRBJ1-2; D is unclear. CDR3 length equals 15 residues. Trimming pared 8 bases from V and 0 bases from J, leaving 16 bases between. CDR1 and CDR2 from the germline V gene are MNHEY and SMNVEV (reference sequence). CDR3 in DNA: TGTGCCAGCGGGAGTTTGGGTCCCCCTAACTATGGCTACACCTTC. Residues: CASGSLGPPNYGYTF.

The chain employs TRBV7-2 and TRBJ1-4, with 7 bases that match TRBD1. The CDR3 extends over 16 amino acids. Looked up from germline, CDR1 is SGHTA and CDR2 is FQGNSA. V dropped 3 bases and J dropped 0; count of bases not matched to a gene: 4. CDR3 loop: CASSLRGPSTNEKLFF. CDR3 sequence (DNA): TGTGCCAGCAGCTTGAGGGGGCCCTCAACTAATGAAAAACTGTTTTTT.

This chain connects TRBV27 to TRBJ1-3; 9 bases match TRBD1. CDR1 is MNHEY and CDR2 is SMNVEV in the germline V gene (reference sequence). CDR3 length: 15 amino acids. The ends lost 5 bases at V and 2 bases at J; junction bases unmatched: 4. The CDR3 nucleotides are TGTGCCAGCAGTCGGGACAGGGAGGCTGGAAACACCATATATTTT. This codes for CASSRDREAGNTIYF.

The rearrangement links TRBV4-2 to TRBJ1-3; a weak D match, TRBD1 (6 bases). V lost 1 base to trimming and J lost 0 bases, with 13 bases between them. The CDR3 runs 17 residues. The germline CDR1 and CDR2 sequences are LGHNA and YNFKEQ. The CDR3 nucleotides read TGTGCCAGCAGCCAAGCAGGGGTGTCCAACTCTGGAAACACCATATATTTT. This sequence encodes CASSQAGVSNSGNTIYF.

This chain joins TRBV9 and TRBJ1-1; TRBD1 might be the D (6 bases). The CDR3 is 15 amino acids. CDR1 and CDR2 from the germline V gene are SGDLS and YYNGEE. V dropped 3 bases and J dropped 6 bases, with 18 bases sitting between them. The CDR3 DNA is TGTGCCAGCAGCGGGGGGGGGCAGGGCATAGCTGAAGCTTTCTTT. It specifies CASSGGGQGIAEAFF.

V is TRBV27 and J is TRBJ1-5; 9 bases align to TRBD1. V shed 2 bases and J 3 bases; nucleotides not matched to a gene: 2. The CDR3 loop spans 15 amino acids. Germline V CDR1 and CDR2: MNHEY, SMNVEV (reference sequence). The CDR3 DNA reads as TGTGCCAGCAGTTTAACAGGGGGCCTCAATCAGCCCCAGCATTTT. Translated, it gives CASSLTGGLNQPQHF.

J is TRBJ1-1 and V is TRBV19, with 7 bases matching TRBD1. This CDR3 has 13 residues. The V and J ends lost 6 bases and 5 bases, in that order; junction bases with no gene match: 6. Looked up from germline, CDR1 is LNHDA and CDR2 is SQIVND (reference sequence). The CDR3 here is CASRRTGETEAFF. In DNA, the CDR3 is TGTGCCAGTAGACGGACAGGAGAGACTGAAGCTTTCTTT. Filled out from reference TRBV19 and TRBJ1-1, the complete variable domain reads DGGITQSPKYLFRKEGQNVTLSCEQNLNHDAMYWYRQDPGQGLRLIYYSQIVNDFQKGDIAEGYSVSREKKESFPLTVTSAQKNPTAFYLCASRRTGETEAFFGQGTRLTVV.

The chain uses TRBV28 and TRBJ1-5; possibly TRBD1 for D (5 bases). In germline, CDR1 is MDHEN, CDR2 SYDVKM. V was trimmed by 6 bases and J by 4 bases, leaving 16 bases between them. The CDR3 covers 15 residues. The chain's CDR3 is CASSPGTGGNQPQHF. In nucleotides, the CDR3 is TGTGCCAGCAGCCCGGGGACGGGAGGTAATCAGCCCCAGCATTTT.

This chain uses TRBV4-3 with TRBJ2-3, with D hard to call. Germline loops: CDR1 LGHNA, CDR2 YSLEER. The CDR3 is 14 amino acids. The V end lost 3 bases, the J end lost 0 bases, and 7 bases lay between the germline ends. CDR3 sequence reads: CASSQGRSTDTQYF. CDR3 bases: TGCGCCAGCAGCCAGGGCCGAAGCACAGATACGCAGTATTTT.

J is TRBJ1-2 and V is TRBV2, with a tentative D call TRBD1 (5 bases). CDR1 and CDR2 from the germline V gene are SNHLY and FYNNEI. This CDR3 region has 14 residues. V lost 2 bases and J lost 1, with 8 bases in between. The CDR3 DNA sequence: TGTGCCAGCAGTGAACGACAGTTTAACTATGGCTACACCTTC. Protein sequence: CASSERQFNYGYTF.

The chain combines TRBV11-2 with TRBJ2-5, with 8 bases identical to TRBD2. The CDR3 runs 15 residues. The junction had 9 bases not matched to a gene; V was cut back by 4 bases and J by 5 bases. Looked up from germline, CDR1 is SGHAT and CDR2 is FQNNGV. The CDR3 sequence: CASSSTSGRSETQYF. As DNA, the CDR3 is TGTGCCAGCAGCTCCACAAGCGGGAGAAGCGAGACCCAGTACTTC.

A note on this clone: It is likely a read error, because the conserved phenylalanine at the end of the CDR3 is missing. The rearrangement uses TRBV5-4 and TRBJ1-2; 7 nucleotides line up with TRBD1. Germline V lookup: CDR1 SGHNT, CDR2 YYREEE (reference sequence). The CDR3 is 16 residues long. J lost 1 base, V lost 0 bases, and 6 bases had no gene match. The CDR3 loop is CASSLGGGTVNYGYTL. The CDR3 nucleotides are TGTGCCAGCAGCTTGGGGGGTGGGACAGTTAACTATGGCTACACCCTC.

The chain combines TRBV12-5 with TRBJ2-3; D might be TRBD2 (5 bases). Germline V lookup: CDR1 LGHNT, CDR2 FRNRAP. The ends were cut back, 6 bases at V and 8 bases at J, with 9 bases in the middle. The CDR3 length is 11 residues. CDR3 region: CASGNSGTQYF. The CDR3 bases are TGTGCTAGTGGGAACAGCGGTACGCAGTATTTT.

The rearrangement links TRBV19 to TRBJ2-2; 8 bases are a match to TRBD2. The CDR3 totals 17 residues. Germline CDR1 and CDR2: LNHDA and SQIVND (reference sequence). The J segment lost 5 bases and the V segment lost 4 bases, leaving 12 bases of the junction unmatched. CDR3 DNA: TGTGCCAGTAGTACCCGGGAGGGCGGCTGGGGGACCGGGGAGCTGTTTTTT. Protein: CASSTREGGWGTGELFF.

The CDR3 nucleotides read TGTGCCAGCAGTCCACACGGGGGAGCCAAAAACATTCAGTACTTC. Translation: CASSPHGGAKNIQYF. This rearrangement joins TRBV6-1 to TRBJ2-4, with D possibly being TRBD2 (6 bases). V lost 5 bases and J 0 bases, leaving 11 bases between the germline ends. The CDR3 is 15 residues long. The germline V gene encodes CDR1 MNHNS and CDR2 SASEGT.

The chain uses TRBV18 and TRBJ1-1; TRBD1 aligns across 12 bases. The V gene end was trimmed by 8 bases and the J gene end by 10 bases; junction bases not matched to a gene: 8. The CDR3 has 13 residues. Germline values: CDR1 KGHSH, CDR2 LQKENI. CDR3 sequence: CASRGQGASGAFF. CDR3 sequence (DNA): TGTGCCAGCCGGGGACAGGGGGCCTCGGGAGCTTTCTTT. The complete variable domain, with remaining parts taken from reference TRBV18 and TRBJ1-1, reads NAGVMQNPRHLVRRRGQEARLRCSPMKGHSHVYWYRQLPEEGLKFMVYLQKENIIDESGMPKERFSAEFPKEGPSILRIQQVVRGDSAAYFCASRGQGASGAFFGQGTRLTVV.

V is TRBV14 and J is TRBJ1-2, with a possible D match to TRBD1 (5 bases). Trimming took 0 bases from V and 0 from J, leaving 14 bases between them. CDR1 SGHDN and CDR2 FVKESK come from the germline V gene. The CDR3 is 17 amino acids. The CDR3 reads CASSQDPLAGTNYGYTF. The CDR3 bases are TGTGCCAGCAGCCAAGACCCGTTAGCAGGGACTAACTATGGCTACACCTTC.

This clone was seen a single time. The V call is TRBV7-2, the J call TRBJ2-3, with 10 bases matching TRBD2. The V and J ends lost 2 bases and 0 bases, in that order; junction bases with no gene match: 11. The germline CDR1 and CDR2 sequences are SGHTA and FQGNSA. CDR3 length: 19 residues. The CDR3 protein is CASSLSWTSGLSSTDTQYF. The CDR3 DNA follows: TGTGCCAGCAGCTTATCCTGGACTAGCGGACTCTCTAGCACAGATACGCAGTATTTT.

In this sample, this clone turned up once. The chain couples TRBV5-1 to TRBJ2-5; TRBD1 is a possible D gene (6 bases). The CDR3 extends over 15 amino acids. CDR1 is SGHRS, CDR2 YFSETQ, per germline. Deletions cut 4 bases from V and 5 bases from J, with 18 bases between. CDR3 amino acids: CASSQRDRFGETQYF. CDR3 sequence (DNA): TGCGCCAGCAGCCAAAGAGACAGGTTCGGGGAGACCCAGTACTTC. The full variable domain, its missing parts supplied by reference TRBV5-1 and TRBJ2-5, is KAGVTQTPRYLIKTRGQQVTLSCSPISGHRSVSWYQQTPGQGLQFLFEYFSETQRNKGNFPGRFSGRQFSNSRSEMNVSTLELGDSALYLCASSQRDRFGETQYFGPGTRLLVL.

For this clone: Other DNA sequences in the sample encode the same CDR3. The rearrangement links TRBV5-1 to TRBJ1-1; TRBD1 is a possible D gene (6 bases). V lost 5 bases, J lost 2 bases, and 7 bases lay in between. This CDR3 contains 12 residues. The V gene's germline CDR1 is SGHRS and CDR2 YFSETQ. DNA of the CDR3: TGCGCCAGCAGGACAGGAAACACTGAAGCTTTCTTT. Translation: CASRTGNTEAFF. Drawing the rest from reference TRBV5-1 and TRBJ1-1, the complete variable domain is KAGVTQTPRYLIKTRGQQVTLSCSPISGHRSVSWYQQTPGQGLQFLFEYFSETQRNKGNFPGRFSGRQFSNSRSEMNVSTLELGDSALYLCASRTGNTEAFFGQGTRLTVV.

The rearrangement links TRBV7-2 to TRBJ1-1; D call uncertain. This CDR3 contains 15 residues. Trimming stripped 1 base from V and 4 bases from J, with 13 bases between. Germline CDR1 SGHTA, CDR2 FQGNSA. The DNA of the CDR3 is TGTGCCAGCAGCTTAGGTGGTCAACGCGGCACTGAAGCTTTCTTT. The encoded protein is CASSLGGQRGTEAFF.

The CDR3, as DNA: TGTGCCAGTAGTATAGATACACAGGGGGGCGCAGATACGCAGTATTTT. This codes for CASSIDTQGGADTQYF. The chain uses TRBV19 and TRBJ2-3, with 8 nucleotides matching TRBD1. The germline V gene has CDR1 LNHDA and CDR2 SQIVND (reference sequence). The CDR3 length is 16 residues. The J segment lost 4 bases and the V segment lost 0 bases, leaving 6 bases of the junction unmatched.